One sample yielded the 13 T cell receptor beta chains listed below, sequenced in a study of shared clonotypes between healthy human individuals. Method: immunoSEQ multiplex PCR; TCRdb's copy keeps in-frame clones and lacks some. Of some 1.1 million clones listed, roughly 80% are singletons. Material: memory CD4+ T cells from PBMCs. Stated subset: CD45RA-negative fraction. These receptors all come from a man aged 18 to 30 in good health. Some clones in this sample may be carry-over from other donors' samples.

The chain uses TRBV5-1 and TRBJ2-3; D gene unclear. The CDR3 is made up of 15 amino acids. V lost 0 bases, J lost 0 bases, and 8 bases lay in between. CDR1 and CDR2 (germline): SGHRS, YFSETQ. This CDR3 is CASSLVPQSTDTQYF. In DNA form, the CDR3 reads TGCGCCAGCAGCTTGGTCCCTCAAAGCACAGATACGCAGTATTTT.

V usage is TRBV6-1 and J usage is TRBJ2-5; 7 bases fit TRBD1. The CDR3 extends over 15 amino acids. V shed 2 bases, J shed 5 bases, and the junction held 8 bases outside the gene matches. Germline values: CDR1 MNHNS, CDR2 SASEGT. The CDR3 spells CASSESGGRWETQYF. The CDR3 DNA reads as TGTGCCAGCAGTGAATCAGGGGGACGGTGGGAGACCCAGTACTTC.

The table lists this clone with a count of one. The chain has TRBV11-3 and TRBJ2-5, with D perhaps matching TRBD2 (5 bases). The length of the CDR3 is 13 residues. Germline CDR1 SGHNT, CDR2 YENEEA. The germline V and J ends were trimmed by 4 bases and 5 bases, with 11 bases remaining between them. This CDR3 is CASSSWRGETQYF. The CDR3 region has the DNA TGTGCCAGCAGCTCGTGGAGAGGGGAGACCCAGTACTTC.

This clone has a count of ten or more. This chain's CDR3 is CASSPRQGSLSYEQYF. CDR3 in DNA: TGTGCCAGCAGCCCACGACAGGGCTCCCTTTCCTACGAGCAGTACTTC. The gene calls are TRBV9 and TRBJ2-7, with TRBD1 identical over 7 bases. Trimming took 4 bases from V and 1 from J; bases not matched to a gene: 11. This CDR3 is 16 amino acids long. Germline-derived CDR1 and CDR2 are SGDLS and YYNGEE.

This chain connects TRBV30 to TRBJ2-5; no clear D gene. The V gene lost 0 bases and the J gene lost 3 bases, with 5 bases spanning the gap. The CDR3 has 12 residues. CDR1 GTSNPN and CDR2 SVGIG come from the germline V gene (reference sequence). CDR3 residues: CAWSVFKETQYF. CDR3 DNA sequence: TGTGCCTGGAGTGTTTTTAAAGAGACCCAGTACTTC.

Notes on this clone: A clone one base away is much larger, so this may be a read error. The rearrangement links TRBV5-6 to TRBJ1-2, with a weak D call TRBD1 (6 bases). Germline V gives CDR1 SGHDT, CDR2 YYEEEE. The length of the CDR3 is 15 residues. V was clipped by 0 bases and J by 1 base, with 10 bases between them. This CDR3 reads CASSLGVRGNYGYTF. CDR3 coding DNA: TGTGCCAGCAGCTTGGGGGTCAGGGGTAACTATGGCTACACCTTC.

This chain links TRBV6-1 with TRBJ2-7; TRBD2 matches 13 bases. After removal of 2 bases from V and 5 bases from J, the junction contained 6 bases not matched to a gene. Germline CDR1 is MNHNS and CDR2 is SASEGT. CDR3 length: 16 amino acids. CDR3 DNA sequence: TGTGCCAGCAGTGAATGGGGGACTAGCGGGATCGACGAGCAGTACTTC. Translated, it gives CASSEWGTSGIDEQYF.

The sample holds one count of this clone. J is TRBJ2-3 and V is TRBV2; perhaps TRBD2 as D (6 bases). Germline assignment: CDR1 SNHLY and CDR2 FYNNEI. V lost 4 bases, J lost 12 bases, and 14 bases lay in between. The CDR3 sequence is 12 residues long. The CDR3 reads CASSAVRDSQYF. The CDR3, as DNA: TGTGCCAGCAGTGCCGTCCGGGACTCCCAGTATTTT.

The chain couples TRBV5-1 to TRBJ2-7, with 9 nucleotides matching TRBD1. After removal of 2 bases from V and 4 bases from J, the junction contained 4 bases not matched to a gene. This CDR3 is built from 14 residues. From germline, CDR1 is SGHRS and CDR2 YFSETQ. CDR3: CASSFDRGFYEQYF. DNA for the CDR3: TGCGCCAGCAGCTTCGACAGGGGGTTTTACGAGCAGTACTTC.

This chain links TRBV28 with TRBJ1-2; the D is unclear. V lost 3 bases and J 1 base, leaving 6 bases between the germline ends. The CDR3 spans 13 residues. Germline V lookup: CDR1 MDHEN, CDR2 SYDVKM. The DNA for the CDR3 is TGTGCCAGCAGTTTGCGGGATAACTATGGCTACACCTTC. This gives the protein CASSLRDNYGYTF.

The chain links TRBV4-3 to TRBJ2-3; no clear D. Trimming removed 1 base from V and 5 bases from J, with 7 bases in between. Per germline, CDR1 LGHNA and CDR2 YSLEER. CDR3 length equals 13 residues. The CDR3 bases are TGCGCCAGCAGCCAAGGCCCTTTAGATACGCAGTATTTT. Its protein product is CASSQGPLDTQYF.

As to this clone: Different DNA sequences within this sample yield the same CDR3. The chain employs TRBV5-1 and TRBJ2-7; TRBD1 aligns across 7 bases. The CDR3 contains 14 residues. V lost 4 bases and J lost 0; bases outside the gene matches: 4. The V gene's germline CDR1 is SGHRS and CDR2 YFSETQ. As DNA, the CDR3 is TGCGCCAGCAGCCCTGGGGACAGCTCCTACGAGCAGTACTTC. Amino acids: CASSPGDSSYEQYF.

The V gene is TRBV12-1, the J gene TRBJ1-2. TRBV12-1 constitutes a pseudogene. This CDR3 region has 17 residues. The CDR3 DNA is TGTGCCAGCAGCCTACCGGGGTCAGGGCTCAATAACTATGGCTACACCTTC. This translates into CASSLPGSGLNNYGYTF.